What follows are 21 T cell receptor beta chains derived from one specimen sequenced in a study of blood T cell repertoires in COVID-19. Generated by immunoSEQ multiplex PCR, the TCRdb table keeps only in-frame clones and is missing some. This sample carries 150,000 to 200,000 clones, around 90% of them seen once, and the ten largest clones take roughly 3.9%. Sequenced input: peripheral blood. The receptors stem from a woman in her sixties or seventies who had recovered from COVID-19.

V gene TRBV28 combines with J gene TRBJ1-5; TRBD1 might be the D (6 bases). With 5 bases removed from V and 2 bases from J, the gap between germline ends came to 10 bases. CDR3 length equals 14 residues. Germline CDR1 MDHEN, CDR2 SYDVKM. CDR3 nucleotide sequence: TGTGCCAGCAGTGGGGGCGGTGGCAATCAGCCCCAGCATTTT. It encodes CASSGGGGNQPQHF. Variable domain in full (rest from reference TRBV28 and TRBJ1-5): DVKVTQSSRYLVKRTGEKVFLECVQDMDHENMFWYRQDPGLGLRLIYFSYDVKMKEKGDIPEGYSVSREKKERFSLILESASTNQTSMYLCASSGGGGNQPQHFGDGTRLSIL.

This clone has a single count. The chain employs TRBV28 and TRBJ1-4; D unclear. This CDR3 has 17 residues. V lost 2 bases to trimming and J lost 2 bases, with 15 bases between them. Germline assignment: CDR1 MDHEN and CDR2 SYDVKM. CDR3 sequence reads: CASSLVREMYTNEKLFF. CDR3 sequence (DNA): TGTGCCAGCAGTTTAGTCCGGGAAATGTATACTAATGAAAAACTGTTTTTT.

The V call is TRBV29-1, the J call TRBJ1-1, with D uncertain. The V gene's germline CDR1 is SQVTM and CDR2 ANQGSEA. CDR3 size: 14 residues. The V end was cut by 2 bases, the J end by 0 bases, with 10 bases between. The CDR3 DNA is TGCAGCGTTGAAAGGAGGGATGTGAACACTGAAGCTTTCTTT. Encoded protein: CSVERRDVNTEAFF.

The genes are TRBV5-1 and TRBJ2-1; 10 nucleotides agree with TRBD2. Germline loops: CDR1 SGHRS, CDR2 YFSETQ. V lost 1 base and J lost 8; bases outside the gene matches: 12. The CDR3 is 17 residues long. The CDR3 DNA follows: TGCGCCAGCAGCTTGACCCTAACTAGCGGGGTTTTAGATGAGCAGTTCTTC. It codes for CASSLTLTSGVLDEQFF. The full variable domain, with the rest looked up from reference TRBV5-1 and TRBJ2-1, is KAGVTQTPRYLIKTRGQQVTLSCSPISGHRSVSWYQQTPGQGLQFLFEYFSETQRNKGNFPGRFSGRQFSNSRSEMNVSTLELGDSALYLCASSLTLTSGVLDEQFFGPGTRLTVL.

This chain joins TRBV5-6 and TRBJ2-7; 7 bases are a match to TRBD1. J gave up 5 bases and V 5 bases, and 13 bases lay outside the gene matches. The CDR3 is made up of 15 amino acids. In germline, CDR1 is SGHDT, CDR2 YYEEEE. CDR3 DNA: TGTGCCAGCAGTACGGCCCTGACAGGGATAAACGAGCAGTACTTC. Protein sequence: CASSTALTGINEQYF.

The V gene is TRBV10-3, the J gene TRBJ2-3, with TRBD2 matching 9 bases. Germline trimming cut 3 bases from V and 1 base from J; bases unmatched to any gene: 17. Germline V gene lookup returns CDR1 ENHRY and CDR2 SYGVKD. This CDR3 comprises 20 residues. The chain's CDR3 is CAISDRAGGGDLSGTDTQYF. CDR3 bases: TGTGCCATCAGTGATCGAGCGGGGGGCGGGGATCTGTCAGGCACAGATACGCAGTATTTT.

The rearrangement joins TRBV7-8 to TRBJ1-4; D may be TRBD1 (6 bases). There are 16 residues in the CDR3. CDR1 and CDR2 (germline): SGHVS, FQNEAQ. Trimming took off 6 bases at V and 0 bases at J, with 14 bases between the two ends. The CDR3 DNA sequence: TGTGCCAGCAGTCCGCAGGGGAGCACAACTAATGAAAAACTGTTTTTT. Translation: CASSPQGSTTNEKLFF.

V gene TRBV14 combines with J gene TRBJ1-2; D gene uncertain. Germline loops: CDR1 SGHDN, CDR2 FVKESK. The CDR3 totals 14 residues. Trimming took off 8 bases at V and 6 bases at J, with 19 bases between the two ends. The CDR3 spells CASSRLIDGDGYTF. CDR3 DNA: TGTGCCAGCTCCCGCCTCATTGATGGAGATGGCTACACCTTC.

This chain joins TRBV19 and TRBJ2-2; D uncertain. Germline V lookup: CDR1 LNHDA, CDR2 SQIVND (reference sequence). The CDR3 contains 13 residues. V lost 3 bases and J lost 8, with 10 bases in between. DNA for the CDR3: TGTGCCAGTAGTATTACCGGGTGGGGGGAGCTGTTTTTT. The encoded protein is CASSITGWGELFF.

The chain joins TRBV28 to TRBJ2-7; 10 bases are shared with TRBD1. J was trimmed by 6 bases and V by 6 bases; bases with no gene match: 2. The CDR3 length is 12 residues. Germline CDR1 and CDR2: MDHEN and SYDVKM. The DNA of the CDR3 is TGTGCCAGCAGAGGACAGGGGGGCGAGCAGTACTTC. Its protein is CASRGQGGEQYF.

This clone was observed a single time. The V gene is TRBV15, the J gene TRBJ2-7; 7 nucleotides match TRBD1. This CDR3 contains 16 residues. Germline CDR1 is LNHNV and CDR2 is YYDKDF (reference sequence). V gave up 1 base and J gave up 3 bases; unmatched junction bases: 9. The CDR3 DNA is TGTGCCACCAGCAGAGTCGCTCCGGGACAGCACTACGAGCAGTACTTC. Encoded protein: CATSRVAPGQHYEQYF.

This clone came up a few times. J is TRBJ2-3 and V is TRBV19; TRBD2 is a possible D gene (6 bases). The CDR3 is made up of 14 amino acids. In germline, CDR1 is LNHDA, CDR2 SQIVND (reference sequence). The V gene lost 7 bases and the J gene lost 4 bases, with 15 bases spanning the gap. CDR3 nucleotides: TGTGCCAGTACCTCCGGGACTGGCGCAGATACGCAGTATTTT. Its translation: CASTSGTGADTQYF. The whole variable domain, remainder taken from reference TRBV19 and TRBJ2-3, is DGGITQSPKYLFRKEGQNVTLSCEQNLNHDAMYWYRQDPGQGLRLIYYSQIVNDFQKGDIAEGYSVSREKKESFPLTVTSAQKNPTAFYLCASTSGTGADTQYFGPGTRLTVL.

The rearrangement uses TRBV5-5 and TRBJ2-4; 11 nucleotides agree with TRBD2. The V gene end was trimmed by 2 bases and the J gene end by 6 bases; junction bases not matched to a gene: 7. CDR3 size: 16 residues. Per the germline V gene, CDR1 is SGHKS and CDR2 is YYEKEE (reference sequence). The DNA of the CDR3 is TGTGCCAGCAGCTTAATAGCGGGGGGGCCCCCAAACATTCAGTACTTC. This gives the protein CASSLIAGGPPNIQYF. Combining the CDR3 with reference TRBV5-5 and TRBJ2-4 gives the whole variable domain DAGVTQSPTHLIKTRGQQVTLRCSPISGHKSVSWYQQVLGQGPQFIFQYYEKEERGRGNFPDRFSARQFPNYSSELNVNALLLGDSALYLCASSLIAGGPPNIQYFGAGTRLSVL.

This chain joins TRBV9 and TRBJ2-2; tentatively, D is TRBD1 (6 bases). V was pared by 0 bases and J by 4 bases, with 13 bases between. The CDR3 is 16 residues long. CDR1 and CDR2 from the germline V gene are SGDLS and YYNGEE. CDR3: CASSVEALGATGELFF. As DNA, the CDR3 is TGTGCCAGCAGCGTAGAGGCCCTGGGGGCCACCGGGGAGCTGTTTTTT.

DNA of the CDR3: TGTGCCAGCAGCCAGTTGGACAGGGGACAGTTCTTC. Translated: CASSQLDRGQFF. The chain employs TRBV14 and TRBJ2-7, with TRBD1 matching over 9 bases. The J call could be wrong; TRBJ2-1 is a better fit for the DNA end. CDR1 and CDR2 from the germline V gene are SGHDN and FVKESK. This CDR3 has 12 residues.

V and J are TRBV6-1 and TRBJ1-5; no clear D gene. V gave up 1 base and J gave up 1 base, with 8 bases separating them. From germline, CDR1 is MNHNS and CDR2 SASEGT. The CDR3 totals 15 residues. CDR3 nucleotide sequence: TGTGCCAGCAGTGAAGGGCCGGGGAGCAATCAGCCCCAGCATTTT. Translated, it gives CASSEGPGSNQPQHF.

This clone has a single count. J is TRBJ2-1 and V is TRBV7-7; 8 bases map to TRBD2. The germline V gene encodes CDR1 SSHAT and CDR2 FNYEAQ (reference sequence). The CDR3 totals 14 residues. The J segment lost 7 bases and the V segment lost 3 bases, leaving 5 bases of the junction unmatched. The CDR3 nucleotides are TGTGCCAGCAGCTTGACCCTAGCGGGTAATGAGCAGTTCTTC. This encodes CASSLTLAGNEQFF.

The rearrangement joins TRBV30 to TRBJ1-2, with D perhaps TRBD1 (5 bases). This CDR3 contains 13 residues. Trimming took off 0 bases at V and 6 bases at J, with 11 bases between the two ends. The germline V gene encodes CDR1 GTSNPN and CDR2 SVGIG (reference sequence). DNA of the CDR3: TGTGCCTGGAGTGTACGCCTGACAGATGGCTACACCTTC. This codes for CAWSVRLTDGYTF.

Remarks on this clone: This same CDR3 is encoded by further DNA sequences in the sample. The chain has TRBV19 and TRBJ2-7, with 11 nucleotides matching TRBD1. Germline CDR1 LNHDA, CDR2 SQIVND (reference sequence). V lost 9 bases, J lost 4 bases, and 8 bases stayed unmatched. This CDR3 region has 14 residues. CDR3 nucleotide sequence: TGTGCCAGCACCGGGGGACAGGGGGGGTACGAGCAGTACTTC. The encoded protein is CASTGGQGGYEQYF.

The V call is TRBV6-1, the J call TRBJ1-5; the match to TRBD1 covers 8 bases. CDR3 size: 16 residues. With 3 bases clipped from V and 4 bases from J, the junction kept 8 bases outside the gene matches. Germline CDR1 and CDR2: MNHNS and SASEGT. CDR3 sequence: CASSEAPGQGNQPQHF. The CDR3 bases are TGTGCCAGCAGTGAGGCTCCCGGACAGGGAAATCAGCCCCAGCATTTT.

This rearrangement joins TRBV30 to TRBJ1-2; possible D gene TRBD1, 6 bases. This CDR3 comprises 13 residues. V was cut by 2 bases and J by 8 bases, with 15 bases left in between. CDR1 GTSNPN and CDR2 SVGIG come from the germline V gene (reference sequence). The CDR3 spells CAWSPGQRGGYTF. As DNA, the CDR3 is TGTGCCTGGAGTCCCGGACAGCGTGGCGGCTACACCTTC.